Presented here are 18 T cell receptor beta chains from one specimen sequenced in a study of control samples from healthy donors and cancer patients. Here immunoSEQ multiplex PCR was the method, and the copy in TCRdb shows in-frame clones only, minus some. The repertoire has 150,000 to 200,000 clones, 70% to 90% of them found once; the top ten carry around 5%. Sequences were obtained from blood. The receptors were sampled from a woman aged 25 to 45 in good health.

The gene calls are TRBV10-1 and TRBJ2-7; D unresolved. Germline CDR1 is WNHNN and CDR2 is SYGVQD (reference sequence). V shed 0 bases and J shed 3 bases, with 6 bases lying between them. The CDR3 loop spans 13 amino acids. CDR3 DNA sequence: TGCGCCAGCAGTGAGTCGAGAGTCTACGAGCAGTACTTC. It translates to CASSESRVYEQYF.

Only one count was recorded for this clone. V gene TRBV6-6 combines with J gene TRBJ1-3; 10 nucleotides line up with TRBD1. After removal of 7 bases from V and 4 bases from J, the junction contained 10 bases not matched to a gene. Per the germline V gene, CDR1 is MNHNY and CDR2 is SVGAGI (reference sequence). The CDR3 spans 16 residues. CDR3 sequence (DNA): TGTGCCAGCAAAAAGAAGGGACAGGGGTGGGGAAACACCATATATTTT. This codes for CASKKKGQGWGNTIYF.

The chain carries TRBV5-1 and TRBJ2-7; D possibly corresponds to TRBD1 (5 bases). There are 13 residues in the CDR3. Germline V CDR1 and CDR2: SGHRS, YFSETQ. V lost 1 base, J lost 3 bases, and 8 bases lay in between. The CDR3 reads CASSLRQNYEQYF. CDR3 nucleotides: TGCGCCAGCAGCTTGAGACAGAACTACGAGCAGTACTTC.

The chain is built from TRBV7-8 and TRBJ2-3; D may be TRBD2 (5 bases). The ends were cut back, 2 bases at V and 0 bases at J, with 21 bases in the middle. The germline CDR1 and CDR2 sequences are SGHVS and FQNEAQ. This CDR3 comprises 19 residues. DNA for the CDR3: TGTGCCAGCAGCTTAATTTTCCGGACTGGCGACTCTAGCACAGATACGCAGTATTTT. It yields the protein CASSLIFRTGDSSTDTQYF. Variable domain in full (rest from reference TRBV7-8 and TRBJ2-3): GAGVSQSPRYKVAKRGQDVALRCDPISGHVSLFWYQQALGQGPEFLTYFQNEAQLDKSGLPSDRFFAERPEGSVSTLKIQRTQQEDSAVYLCASSLIFRTGDSSTDTQYFGPGTRLTVL.

The V gene is TRBV28, the J gene TRBJ1-2; 8 bases map to TRBD1. There are 15 residues in the CDR3. Trimming at V came to 4 bases and at J to 6 bases, leaving 10 bases not matched to a gene. Germline V lookup: CDR1 MDHEN, CDR2 SYDVKM. The CDR3 is CASSSPQGAKHGYTF. The CDR3 coding sequence is TGTGCCAGCAGTTCCCCCCAGGGGGCCAAGCATGGCTACACCTTC.

Of note for this clone: One end of the junction does not line up with germline, which may come from a read error. Here the CDR3 reads CASRIRGTADSRLHF. CDR3 DNA sequence: TGTGCCAGTAGGATAAGAGGGACAGCGGATTCACGCCTCCACTTT. V gene TRBV19 combines with J gene TRBJ1-6; the match to TRBD1 covers 7 bases. CDR1 is LNHDA and CDR2 is SQIVND in the germline V gene (reference sequence). This CDR3 spans 15 amino acids.

Here the CDR3 reads CASSQAGRIGPGNTIYF. Written as DNA, the CDR3 is TGCGCCAGCAGCCAAGCAGGACGCATAGGACCTGGAAACACCATATATTTT. The chain carries TRBV4-1 and TRBJ1-3; no clear D. This CDR3 spans 17 amino acids. The germline CDR1 and CDR2 sequences are MGHRA and YSYEKL. Trimming stripped 1 base from V and 2 bases from J, with 15 bases between.

The genes are TRBV2 and TRBJ2-5; 9 bases map to TRBD2. Looked up from germline, CDR1 is SNHLY and CDR2 is FYNNEI. The CDR3 is made up of 15 amino acids. Trimming removed 4 bases from V and 5 bases from J; junction bases left unmatched: 8. CDR3 sequence: CASSVPSGMGETQYF. CDR3 nucleotides: TGTGCCAGCAGTGTGCCTAGCGGGATGGGTGAGACCCAGTACTTC.

V gene TRBV6-4 combines with J gene TRBJ2-1; TRBD2 agrees at 7 bases. The CDR3 is 16 amino acids. With 0 bases clipped from V and 4 bases from J, the junction kept 6 bases outside the gene matches. Per germline, CDR1 MRHNA and CDR2 SNTAGT. The chain's CDR3 is CASSDSETSSYNEQFF. The DNA of the CDR3 is TGTGCCAGCAGTGACTCGGAGACTAGCAGTTACAATGAGCAGTTCTTC.

The chain couples TRBV28 to TRBJ2-7; 9 nucleotides agree with TRBD2. J lost 2 bases, V lost 2 bases, and 4 bases had no gene match. This CDR3 spans 15 amino acids. CDR1 and CDR2 from the germline V gene are MDHEN and SYDVKM. As DNA, the CDR3 is TGTGCCAGCAGTTTACAAGCGGGAGGCACCTACGAGCAGTACTTC. This translates into CASSLQAGGTYEQYF.

This clone was recorded only once. The V call is TRBV24-1, the J call TRBJ2-3, with 7 bases lining up with TRBD2. The CDR3 loop spans 15 amino acids. Germline lookup yields CDR1 KGHDR and CDR2 SFDVKD. V lost 2 bases to trimming and J lost 2 bases; unmatched junction nucleotides: 3. This chain's CDR3 is CATSDSSGYTDTQYF. The DNA of the CDR3 is TGTGCCACCAGTGATTCTAGCGGTTACACAGATACGCAGTATTTT.

The sample holds one count of this clone. The rearrangement joins TRBV5-4 to TRBJ1-2, with TRBD1 as a possible D gene (5 bases). V was pared by 4 bases and J by 10 bases, with 17 bases between. CDR1 and CDR2 (germline): SGHNT, YYREEE (reference sequence). This CDR3 spans 13 amino acids. CDR3 in amino acids: CASSHRDWVDYTF. The DNA of the CDR3 is TGTGCCAGCAGCCACCGGGACTGGGTTGACTACACCTTC.

This clone occurred once. The V and J genes are TRBV5-1 and TRBJ2-1; TRBD2 matches at 10 bases. V was pared by 4 bases and J by 3 bases, with 4 bases of the junction left unmatched. CDR1 is SGHRS, CDR2 YFSETQ, per germline. The CDR3 spans 15 residues. The CDR3 is CASSESGGVYNEQFF. CDR3 DNA sequence: TGCGCCAGCAGCGAAAGCGGGGGGGTCTACAATGAGCAGTTCTTC.

The genes are TRBV28 and TRBJ2-3; D is unclear. Germline CDR1 MDHEN, CDR2 SYDVKM. V was clipped by 2 bases and J by 7 bases, with 13 bases between them. This CDR3 contains 14 residues. CDR3 nucleotide sequence: TGTGCCAGCAGTTTACCCCAGGTTCTGCATACGCAGTATTTT. Translating gives CASSLPQVLHTQYF.

The chain employs TRBV12-3 or TRBV12-4 and TRBJ1-2; D is uncertain. CDR3 length equals 13 residues. V was shortened by 1 base and J by 4 bases, with 7 bases between the two germline ends. The CDR3 bases are TGTGCCAGCAGTTTAGAGGAACTCTATGGCTACACCTTC. It yields the protein CASSLEELYGYTF.

This rearrangement joins TRBV7-9 to TRBJ1-1, with a weak D call TRBD1 (6 bases). The CDR3 spans 14 residues. The germline V and J ends were trimmed by 4 bases and 5 bases, with 14 bases remaining between them. Looked up from germline, CDR1 is SEHNR and CDR2 is FQNEAQ (reference sequence). CDR3 sequence (DNA): TGTGCCAGCAGCTGGAGACAAAGGGGGACTGAAGCTTTCTTT. Translated: CASSWRQRGTEAFF.

This clone was seen only once. This rearrangement joins TRBV7-8 to TRBJ2-2; 7 bases agree with TRBD2. Germline trimming cut 2 bases from V and 3 bases from J; bases unmatched to any gene: 6. CDR3 length: 16 amino acids. The germline V gene has CDR1 SGHVS and CDR2 FQNEAQ. CDR3 region: CASSLRRGMDTGELFF. CDR3 DNA: TGTGCCAGCAGCTTAAGGCGGGGGATGGACACCGGGGAGCTGTTTTTT.

This clone has a single count. The rearrangement links TRBV30 to TRBJ1-4; no definite D call. This CDR3 is 14 amino acids long. With 1 base removed from V and 9 bases from J, the gap between germline ends came to 15 bases. Germline V gene lookup returns CDR1 GTSNPN and CDR2 SVGIG (reference sequence). The CDR3 DNA follows: TGTGCCTGGAGTGCGACCCTTAAGACGAAAAAACTGTTTTTT. It is translated as CAWSATLKTKKLFF.